This TCR beta chain was retrieved from a study of metastatic and nonmetastatic thyroid tumors. For the study at large: Repertoires from malignant and benign thyroid patients were compared across blood and tumor or nodule tissue.

The germline CDR1 and CDR2 sequences are MDHEN and SYDVKM. The CDR3 contains 12 residues. Between the trimmed V and J ends, which lost 8 bases and 3 bases, there was a span of 11 bases. This clone is termed medium-sized (0.01 to 0.1%). Antigen unknown. There were no patients who had received any treatment before thyroid surgery. In the source study's methods: Differences in CDR3 between clinicopathological groups were drawn on to build a classifier intended to discriminate distant-metastatic papillary thyroid cancer patients. TCRdb re-called the PCR reads through MiXCR. These V and J calls rely on TCRdb rather than the paper's analysis. The sample carries 20,000 to 25,000 clones, approximately 20% recorded once. Study-level results: It was reportedly found that TCR beta diversity was significantly higher in malignant thyroid tumors than in benign nodules, a difference seen in both blood and tumor samples.

The chain has TRBV28 and TRBJ2-7; no clear D. The specimen sequenced was blood. This receptor was identified in a female donor with papillary thyroid cancer or a benign thyroid nodule (not recorded which). Some clones in this sample may be carry-over from other donors' samples. CDR3 loop: CASHTAHYEQYF. The CDR3 coding sequence is TGTGCCAGCCACACCGCCCACTACGAGCAGTACTTC.